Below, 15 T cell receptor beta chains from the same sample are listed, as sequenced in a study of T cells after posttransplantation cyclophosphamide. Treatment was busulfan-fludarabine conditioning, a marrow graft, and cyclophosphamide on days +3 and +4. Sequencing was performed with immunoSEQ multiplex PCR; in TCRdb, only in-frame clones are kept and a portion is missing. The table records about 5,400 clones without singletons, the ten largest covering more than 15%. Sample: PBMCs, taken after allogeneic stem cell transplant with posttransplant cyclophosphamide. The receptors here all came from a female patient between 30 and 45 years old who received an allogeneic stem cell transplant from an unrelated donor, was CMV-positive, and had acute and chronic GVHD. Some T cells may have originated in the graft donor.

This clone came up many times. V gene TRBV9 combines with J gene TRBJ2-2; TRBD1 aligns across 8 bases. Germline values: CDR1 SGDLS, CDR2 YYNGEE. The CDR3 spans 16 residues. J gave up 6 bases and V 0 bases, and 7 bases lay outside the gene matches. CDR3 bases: TGTGCCAGCAGCGTAGCTGGAGGACAGGGATCCGGGGAGCTGTTTTTT. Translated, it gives CASSVAGGQGSGELFF.

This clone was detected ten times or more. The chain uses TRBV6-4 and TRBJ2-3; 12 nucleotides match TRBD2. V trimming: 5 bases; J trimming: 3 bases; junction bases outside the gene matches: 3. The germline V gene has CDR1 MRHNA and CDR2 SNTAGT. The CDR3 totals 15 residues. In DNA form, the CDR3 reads TGTGCCAGCAGTCAAACTAGCGGGGGGACAGATACGCAGTATTTT. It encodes CASSQTSGGTDTQYF.

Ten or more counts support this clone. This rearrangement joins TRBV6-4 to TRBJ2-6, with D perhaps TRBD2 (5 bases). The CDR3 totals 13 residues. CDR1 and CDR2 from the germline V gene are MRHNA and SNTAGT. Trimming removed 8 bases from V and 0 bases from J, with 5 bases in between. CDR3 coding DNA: TGTGCCAGCGGGAGCTCTGGGGCCAACGTCCTGACTTTC. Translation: CASGSSGANVLTF.

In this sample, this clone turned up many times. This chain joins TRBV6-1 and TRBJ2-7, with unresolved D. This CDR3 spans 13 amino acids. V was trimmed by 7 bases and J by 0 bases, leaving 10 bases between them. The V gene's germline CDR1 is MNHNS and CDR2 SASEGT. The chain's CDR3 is CASNQVASYEQYF. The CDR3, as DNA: TGTGCCAGCAACCAGGTGGCCTCCTACGAGCAGTACTTC.

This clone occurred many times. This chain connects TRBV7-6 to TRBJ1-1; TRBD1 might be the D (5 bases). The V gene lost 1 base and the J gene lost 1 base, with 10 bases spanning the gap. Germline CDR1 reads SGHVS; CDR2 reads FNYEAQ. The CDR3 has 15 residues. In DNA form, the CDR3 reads TGTGCCAGCAGCTTAGGTGTGGGGCGGAACACTGAAGCTTTCTTT. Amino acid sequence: CASSLGVGRNTEAFF.

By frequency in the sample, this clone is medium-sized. CDR3 loop: CASSMGQAMNTEAFF. CDR3 nucleotide sequence: TGTGCCAGTAGTATGGGACAGGCGATGAACACTGAAGCTTTCTTT. The chain has TRBV19 and TRBJ1-1, with 8 bases lining up with TRBD1. The CDR3 contains 15 residues. Germline V gene lookup returns CDR1 LNHDA and CDR2 SQIVND (reference sequence). V shed 3 bases and J 0 bases; nucleotides not matched to a gene: 3.

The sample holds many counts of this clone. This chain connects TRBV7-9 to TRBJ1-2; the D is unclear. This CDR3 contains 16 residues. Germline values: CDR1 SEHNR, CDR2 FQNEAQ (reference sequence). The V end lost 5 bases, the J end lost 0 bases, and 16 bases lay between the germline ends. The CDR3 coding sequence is TGTGCCAGCAGCCCAGGAGGAGGGCCGTCTAACTATGGCTACACCTTC. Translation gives CASSPGGGPSNYGYTF.

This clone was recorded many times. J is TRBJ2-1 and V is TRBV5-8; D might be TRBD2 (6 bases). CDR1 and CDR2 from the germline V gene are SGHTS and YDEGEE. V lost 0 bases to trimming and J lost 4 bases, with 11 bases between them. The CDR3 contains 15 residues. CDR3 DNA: TGTGCCAGCAGCTTGGCCGGGGAGGAGTACAATGAGCAGTTCTTC. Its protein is CASSLAGEEYNEQFF.

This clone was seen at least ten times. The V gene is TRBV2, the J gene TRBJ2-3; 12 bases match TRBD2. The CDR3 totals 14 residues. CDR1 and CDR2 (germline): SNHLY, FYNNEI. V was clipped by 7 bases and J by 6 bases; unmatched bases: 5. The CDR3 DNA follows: TGTGCCAGCACTAGCGGGAGGGCCGGGGATACGCAGTATTTT. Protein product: CASTSGRAGDTQYF.

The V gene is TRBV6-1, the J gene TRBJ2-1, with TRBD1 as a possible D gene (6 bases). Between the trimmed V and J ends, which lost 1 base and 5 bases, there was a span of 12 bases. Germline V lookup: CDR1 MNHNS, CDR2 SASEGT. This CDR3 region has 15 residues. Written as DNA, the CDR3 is TGTGCCAGCAGTGAAGGCACAGGGTATAACAATGAGCAGTTCTTC. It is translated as CASSEGTGYNNEQFF.

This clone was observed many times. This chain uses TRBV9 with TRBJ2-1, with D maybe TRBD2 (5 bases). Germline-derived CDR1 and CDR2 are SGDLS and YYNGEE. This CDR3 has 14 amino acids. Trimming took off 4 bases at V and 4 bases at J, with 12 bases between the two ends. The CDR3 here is CASSPWTYYNEQFF. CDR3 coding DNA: TGTGCCAGCAGCCCTTGGACTTATTACAATGAGCAGTTCTTC.

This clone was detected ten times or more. Here the CDR3 reads CASSPWETNEKLFF. DNA of the CDR3: TGTGCCAGCAGTCCTTGGGAGACTAATGAAAAACTGTTTTTT. The V gene is TRBV6-5, the J gene TRBJ1-4; the D is unclear. The CDR3 runs to 14 residues. Germline assignment: CDR1 MNHEY and CDR2 SVGAGI. V was trimmed by 5 bases and J by 2 bases, leaving 9 bases between them.

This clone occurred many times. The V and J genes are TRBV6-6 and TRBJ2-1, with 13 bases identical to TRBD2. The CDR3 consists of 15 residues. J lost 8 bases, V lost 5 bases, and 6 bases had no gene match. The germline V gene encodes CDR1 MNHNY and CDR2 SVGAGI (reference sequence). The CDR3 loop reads CASSQQGLAGDEQFF. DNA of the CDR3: TGTGCCAGCAGTCAACAAGGACTAGCGGGAGATGAGCAGTTCTTC.

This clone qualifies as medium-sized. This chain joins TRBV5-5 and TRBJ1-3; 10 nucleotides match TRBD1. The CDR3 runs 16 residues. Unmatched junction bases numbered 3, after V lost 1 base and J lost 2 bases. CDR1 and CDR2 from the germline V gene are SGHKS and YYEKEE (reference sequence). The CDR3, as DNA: TGTGCCAGCAGCTTGCCCGGGACAGGGGCTGGAAACACCATATATTTT. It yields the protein CASSLPGTGAGNTIYF.

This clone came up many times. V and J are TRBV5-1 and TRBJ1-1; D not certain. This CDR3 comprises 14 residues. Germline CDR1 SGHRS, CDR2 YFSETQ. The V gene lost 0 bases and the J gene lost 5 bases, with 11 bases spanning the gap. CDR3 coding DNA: TGCGCCAGCAGCTTGGAGCGCTTCTCAACTGAAGCTTTCTTT. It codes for CASSLERFSTEAFF.